The clone carrying this T cell receptor beta chain was recorded a few times. The data are from a study of blood T cell repertoires in COVID-19. Libraries were prepared by immunoSEQ multiplex PCR; TCRdb keeps only in-frame clonotypes and omits some of them. The sample includes more than 20,000 clones, roughly 86% of them seen just once. V lost 2 bases and J lost 10; bases outside the gene matches: 12. CDR1 and CDR2 (germline): SGHRS, YFSETQ. The CDR3 sequence is 16 residues long. The clonotype originates from a man aged 45-60 years with active COVID-19. This sequence joins TRBV5-1 and TRBJ2-3; 11 bases match TRBD2. Sequencing input: peripheral blood. The chain's CDR3 is CASSFSGTSGPLAQYF. The CDR3 DNA sequence: TGCGCCAGCAGCTTCTCCGGGACTAGCGGCCCCTTGGCGCAGTATTTT.